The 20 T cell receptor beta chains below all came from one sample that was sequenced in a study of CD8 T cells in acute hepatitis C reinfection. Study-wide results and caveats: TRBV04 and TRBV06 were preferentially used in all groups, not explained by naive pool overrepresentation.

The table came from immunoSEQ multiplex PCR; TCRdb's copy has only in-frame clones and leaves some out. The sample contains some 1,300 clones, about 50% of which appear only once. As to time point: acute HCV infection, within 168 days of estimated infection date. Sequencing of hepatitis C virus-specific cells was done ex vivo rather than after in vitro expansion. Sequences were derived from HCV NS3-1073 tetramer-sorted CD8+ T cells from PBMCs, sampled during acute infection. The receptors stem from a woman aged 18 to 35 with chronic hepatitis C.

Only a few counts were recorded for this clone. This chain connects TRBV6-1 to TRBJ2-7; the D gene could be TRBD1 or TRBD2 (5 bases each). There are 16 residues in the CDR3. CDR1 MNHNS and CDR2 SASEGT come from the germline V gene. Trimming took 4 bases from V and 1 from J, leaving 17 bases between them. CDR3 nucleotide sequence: TGTGCCAGCAGTGGAGAGATACAGGTAGCGTCCTACGAGCAGTACTTC. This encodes CASSGEIQVASYEQYF.

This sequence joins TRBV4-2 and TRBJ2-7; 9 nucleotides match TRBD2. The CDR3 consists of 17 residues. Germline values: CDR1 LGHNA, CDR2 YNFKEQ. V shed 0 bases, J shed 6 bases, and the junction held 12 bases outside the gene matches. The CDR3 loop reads CASSQEVSGGSWGEQYF. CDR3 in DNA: TGTGCCAGCAGCCAAGAGGTCAGCGGGGGGTCCTGGGGCGAGCAGTACTTC.

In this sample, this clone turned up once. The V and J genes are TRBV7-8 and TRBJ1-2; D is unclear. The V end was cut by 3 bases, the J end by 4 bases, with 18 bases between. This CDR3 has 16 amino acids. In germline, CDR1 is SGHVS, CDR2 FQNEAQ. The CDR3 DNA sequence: TGTGCCAGCAGCTTCAAGGCGACCCGAAAGACCTATGGCTACACCTTC. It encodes CASSFKATRKTYGYTF.

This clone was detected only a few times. CDR3 protein: CASSQKETGEPQHF. As DNA, the CDR3 is TGTGCCAGCAGCCAAAAAGAGACAGGAGAGCCCCAGCATTTT. The J gene is TRBJ1-5, the V gene TRBV7-9; tentative D call: TRBD1 (6 bases). This CDR3 is built from 14 residues. V shed 5 bases and J shed 8 bases, with 16 bases lying between them. Germline CDR1 and CDR2: SEHNR and FQNEAQ (reference sequence).

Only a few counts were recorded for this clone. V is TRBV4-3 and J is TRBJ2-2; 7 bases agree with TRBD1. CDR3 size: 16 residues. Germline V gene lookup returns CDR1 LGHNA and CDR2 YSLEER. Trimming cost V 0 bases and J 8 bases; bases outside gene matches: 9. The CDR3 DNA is TGCGCCAGCAGCCAAGAACCAGGGGGTGGGTGGGGGGAGCTGTTTTTT. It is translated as CASSQEPGGGWGELFF.

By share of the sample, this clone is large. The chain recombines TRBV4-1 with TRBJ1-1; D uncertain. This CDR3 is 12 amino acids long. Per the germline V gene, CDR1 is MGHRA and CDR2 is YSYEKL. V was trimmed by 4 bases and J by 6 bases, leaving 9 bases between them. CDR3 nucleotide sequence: TGCGCCAGCAGCCTGGGTGGACCTGAAGCTTTCTTT. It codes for CASSLGGPEAFF.

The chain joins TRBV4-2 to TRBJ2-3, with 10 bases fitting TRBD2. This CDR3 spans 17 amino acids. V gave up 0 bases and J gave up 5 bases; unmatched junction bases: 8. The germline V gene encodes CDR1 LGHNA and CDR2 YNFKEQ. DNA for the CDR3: TGTGCCAGCAGCCAAGAAATGGCAGCGGGGGGGAGAGATACGCAGTATTTT. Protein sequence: CASSQEMAAGGRDTQYF.

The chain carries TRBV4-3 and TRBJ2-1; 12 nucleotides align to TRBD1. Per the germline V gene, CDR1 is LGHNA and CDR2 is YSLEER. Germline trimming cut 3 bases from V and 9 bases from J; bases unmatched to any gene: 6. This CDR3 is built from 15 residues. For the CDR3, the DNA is TGCGCCAGCAGCCAGGCCGGGACAGGGGGCAGTGAGCAGTTCTTC. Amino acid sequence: CASSQAGTGGSEQFF.

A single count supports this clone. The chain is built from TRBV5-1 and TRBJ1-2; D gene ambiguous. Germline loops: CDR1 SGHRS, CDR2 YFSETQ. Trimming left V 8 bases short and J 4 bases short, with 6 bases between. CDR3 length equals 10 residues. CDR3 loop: CASDPYGYTF. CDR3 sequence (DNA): TGCGCCAGTGACCCCTATGGCTACACCTTC.

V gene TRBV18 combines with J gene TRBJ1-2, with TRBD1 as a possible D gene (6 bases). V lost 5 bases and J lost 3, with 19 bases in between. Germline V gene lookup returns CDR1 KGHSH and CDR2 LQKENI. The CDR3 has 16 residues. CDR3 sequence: CASSDLRGGGDYGYTF. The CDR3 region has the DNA TGTGCCAGCTCAGATCTTCGTGGAGGGGGGGACTATGGCTACACCTTC.

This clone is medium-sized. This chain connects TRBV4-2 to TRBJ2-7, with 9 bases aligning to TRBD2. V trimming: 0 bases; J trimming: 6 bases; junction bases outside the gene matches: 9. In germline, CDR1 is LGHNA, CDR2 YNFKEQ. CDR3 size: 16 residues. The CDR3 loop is CASSQEGGGAGGEQYF. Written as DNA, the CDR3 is TGTGCCAGCAGCCAAGAGGGCGGGGGGGCCGGCGGCGAGCAGTACTTC.

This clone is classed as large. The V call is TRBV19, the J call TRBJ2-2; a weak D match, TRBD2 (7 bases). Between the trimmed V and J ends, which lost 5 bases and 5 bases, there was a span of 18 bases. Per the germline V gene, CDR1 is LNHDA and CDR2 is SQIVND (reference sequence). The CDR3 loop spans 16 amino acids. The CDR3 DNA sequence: TGTGCCAGTAGTGCCGTCGCGGGGGCGGATACCGGGGAGCTGTTTTTT. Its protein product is CASSAVAGADTGELFF.

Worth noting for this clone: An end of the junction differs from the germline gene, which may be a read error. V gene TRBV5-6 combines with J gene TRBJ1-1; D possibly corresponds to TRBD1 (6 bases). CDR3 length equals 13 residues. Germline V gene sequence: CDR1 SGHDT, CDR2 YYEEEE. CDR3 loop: CASRLGGGTEAFF. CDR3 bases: TGTGCCAGCAGGTTGGGGGGCGGCACTGAAGCTTTCTTT.

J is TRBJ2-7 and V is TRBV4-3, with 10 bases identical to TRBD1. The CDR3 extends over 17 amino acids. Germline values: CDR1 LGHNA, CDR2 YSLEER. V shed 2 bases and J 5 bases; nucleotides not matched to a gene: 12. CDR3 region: CASSQNTGTGEPNEQYF. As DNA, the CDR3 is TGCGCCAGCAGCCAAAATACCGGGACAGGGGAACCCAACGAGCAGTACTTC.

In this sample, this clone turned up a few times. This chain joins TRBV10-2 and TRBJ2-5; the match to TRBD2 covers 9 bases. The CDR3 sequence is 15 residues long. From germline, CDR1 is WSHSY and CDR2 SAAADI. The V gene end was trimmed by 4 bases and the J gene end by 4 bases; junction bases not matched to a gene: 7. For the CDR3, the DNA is TGCGCCAGCAGTGTTGGCGGGGGGGCCCCAGAGACCCAGTACTTC. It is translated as CASSVGGGAPETQYF.

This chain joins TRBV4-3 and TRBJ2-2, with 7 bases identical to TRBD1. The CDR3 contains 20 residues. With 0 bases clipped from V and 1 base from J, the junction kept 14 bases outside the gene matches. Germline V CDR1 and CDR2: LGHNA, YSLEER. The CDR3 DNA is TGCGCCAGCAGCCAAGATGCCGCTACAGGGGACCCGAGGAACACCGGGGAGCTGTTTTTT. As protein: CASSQDAATGDPRNTGELFF.

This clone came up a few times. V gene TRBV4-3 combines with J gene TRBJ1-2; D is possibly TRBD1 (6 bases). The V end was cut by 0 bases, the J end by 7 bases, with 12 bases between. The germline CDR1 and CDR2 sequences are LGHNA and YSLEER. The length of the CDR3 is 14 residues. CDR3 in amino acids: CASSQDGGAGGYTF. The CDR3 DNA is TGCGCCAGCAGCCAAGATGGGGGGGCCGGTGGCTACACCTTC.

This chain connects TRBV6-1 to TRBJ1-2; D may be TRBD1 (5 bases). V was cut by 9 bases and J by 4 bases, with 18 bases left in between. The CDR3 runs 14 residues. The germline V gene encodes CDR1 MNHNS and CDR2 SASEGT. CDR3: CASGGAQGPYGYTF. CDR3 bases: TGTGCCAGTGGCGGGGCGCAGGGTCCCTATGGCTACACCTTC.

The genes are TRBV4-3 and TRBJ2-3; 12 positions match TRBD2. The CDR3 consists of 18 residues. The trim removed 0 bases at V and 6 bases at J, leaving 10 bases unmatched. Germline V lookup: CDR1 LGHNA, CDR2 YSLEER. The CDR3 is CASSQEPSLAGGGDTQYF. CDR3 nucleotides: TGCGCCAGCAGCCAAGAACCCTCACTAGCGGGGGGTGGGGATACGCAGTATTTT.

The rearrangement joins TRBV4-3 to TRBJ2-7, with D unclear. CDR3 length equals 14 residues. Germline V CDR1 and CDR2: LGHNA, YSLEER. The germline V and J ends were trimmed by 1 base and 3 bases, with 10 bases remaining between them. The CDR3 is CASSQVGTDYEQYF. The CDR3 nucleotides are TGCGCCAGCAGCCAAGTAGGAACGGACTACGAGCAGTACTTC.